These 19 T cell receptor beta chains originate from one sample sequenced in a study of CD8 T cells in ankylosing spondylitis. TCRdb fed the 5' RACE reads into MiXCR, producing one record per CDR3 protein. The table includes a few hundred thousand distinct CDR3 sequences, less than 25% detected once. Sequencing was done on a sample of blood, either unsorted or a sorted T cell fraction (not recorded which). Receptors originate from a female donor with ankylosing spondylitis or in good health (not recorded which).

The chain carries TRBV12-3 or TRBV12-4 and TRBJ2-5; no definite D call. The CDR3 contains 16 residues. Between the trimmed V and J ends, which lost 1 base and 0 bases, there was a span of 12 bases. The DNA of the CDR3 is TGTGCCAGCAGTTTAGGCTATTCACAGTACCAAGAGACCCAGTACTTC. It translates to CASSLGYSQYQETQYF.

J is TRBJ2-1 and V is TRBV24-1; 8 bases map to TRBD2. From germline, CDR1 is KGHDR and CDR2 SFDVKD. This CDR3 region has 16 residues. J lost 3 bases, V lost 5 bases, and 8 bases had no gene match. CDR3 amino acids: CATSVGGGSHYNEQFF. The CDR3, as DNA: TGTGCCACCAGTGTCGGGGGGGGGAGCCACTACAATGAGCAGTTCTTC.

This clonotype turned up a few times. The chain recombines TRBV4-3 with TRBJ2-2, with 12 bases that match TRBD2. Germline V gene lookup returns CDR1 LGHNA and CDR2 YSLEER. The V segment lost 0 bases and the J segment 5 bases; nucleotides outside the gene matches: 10. The length of the CDR3 is 19 residues. CDR3 bases: TGCGCCAGCAGCCAAGATCTGACTAGCGGGAGCCGGAGGACCGGGGAGCTGTTTTTT. This sequence encodes CASSQDLTSGSRRTGELFF.

The chain combines TRBV19 with TRBJ1-1; 7 bases align to TRBD1. Looked up from germline, CDR1 is LNHDA and CDR2 is SQIVND (reference sequence). The CDR3 has 14 residues. Losses at the gene ends were 4 bases for V and 3 bases for J; bases not matched to a gene: 5. CDR3 in DNA: TGTGCCAGTAGTAGACGGGACAGCGACACTGAAGCTTTCTTT. Its translation is CASSRRDSDTEAFF.

The table lists this clonotype with many counts. The chain carries TRBV29-1 and TRBJ2-1, with 10 bases aligning to TRBD2. This CDR3 contains 16 residues. Germline V gives CDR1 SQVTM, CDR2 ANQGSEA. V lost 3 bases and J lost 3; bases outside the gene matches: 8. The CDR3 protein is CSVEVASGRGYNEQFF. DNA for the CDR3: TGCAGCGTTGAGGTAGCGAGCGGGAGGGGCTACAATGAGCAGTTCTTC.

The genes are TRBV6-1 and TRBJ1-2; TRBD1 agrees at 9 bases. The CDR3 contains 14 residues. The germline CDR1 and CDR2 sequences are MNHNS and SASEGT. Trimming at V came to 7 bases and at J to 7 bases, leaving 10 bases not matched to a gene. The CDR3 sequence: CASTEEGTGSGYTF. As DNA, the CDR3 is TGTGCCAGCACCGAGGAGGGGACAGGGAGTGGCTACACCTTC.

This clonotype was found a few times. The gene calls are TRBV20-1 and TRBJ2-1, with 16 bases matching TRBD2. CDR3 size: 15 residues. With 6 bases clipped from V and 8 bases from J, the junction kept 7 bases outside the gene matches. Per germline, CDR1 DFQATT and CDR2 SNEGSKA (reference sequence). The chain's CDR3 is CSATPGLAGGHEQFF. CDR3 DNA sequence: TGCAGTGCCACACCGGGACTAGCGGGAGGGCATGAGCAGTTCTTC.

The genes are TRBV27 and TRBJ1-2; tentatively, D is TRBD1 (6 bases). The CDR3 length is 14 residues. The germline V and J ends were trimmed by 2 bases and 5 bases, with 12 bases remaining between them. Germline V gene lookup returns CDR1 MNHEY and CDR2 SMNVEV (reference sequence). DNA of the CDR3: TGTGCCAGCAGTTTAAGACAGGCAGGATATGGCTACACCTTC. This translates into CASSLRQAGYGYTF.

The V call is TRBV19, the J call TRBJ2-6; TRBD1 is a possible D gene (5 bases). The germline gives CDR1 LNHDA, CDR2 SQIVND (reference sequence). Trimming stripped 6 bases from V and 2 bases from J, with 11 bases between. This CDR3 is built from 15 residues. The CDR3 DNA reads TGTGCCAGTAGAGGGATGGGGCCTGGGGCCAACGTCCTGACTTTC. Its translation: CASRGMGPGANVLTF.

This clonotype was seen a handful of times. The chain has TRBV12-3 or TRBV12-4 and TRBJ1-4; the D is unclear. V gave up 6 bases and J gave up 5 bases, with 13 bases separating them. This CDR3 region has 14 residues. CDR3 coding DNA: TGTGCCAGCAGCCCCGGTATTCTGAATGAAAAACTGTTTTTT. It is translated as CASSPGILNEKLFF.

This clonotype has more than one count but fewer than ten. The chain employs TRBV29-1 and TRBJ2-1, with D perhaps assigned TRBD1 or TRBD2 (6 bases each). The CDR3 runs to 15 residues. The V and J ends lost 4 bases and 5 bases respectively, with 18 bases between them. Germline lookup yields CDR1 SQVTM and CDR2 ANQGSEA. The CDR3, as DNA: TGCAGCGTTGGGAGGGGGGCAGGGACGAACAATGAGCAGTTCTTC. This gives the protein CSVGRGAGTNNEQFF.

This clonotype was seen a handful of times. The genes are TRBV4-3 and TRBJ2-5, with no clear D. Trimming left V 0 bases short and J 2 bases short, with 10 bases between. Germline loops: CDR1 LGHNA, CDR2 YSLEER. The CDR3 covers 15 residues. The CDR3 region has the DNA TGCGCCAGCAGCCAAGATCGTCGGGTACAAGAGACCCAGTACTTC. Translating it yields CASSQDRRVQETQYF.

J is TRBJ2-1 and V is TRBV6-8, with 7 bases lining up with TRBD2. V shed 7 bases, J shed 8 bases, and the junction held 14 bases outside the gene matches. Germline CDR1 reads MNHGY; CDR2 reads SAAAGT. The CDR3 is 15 residues long. CDR3 amino acids: CASNGGIRDEDEQFF. DNA of the CDR3: TGTGCCAGCAACGGGGGGATCAGGGACGAGGATGAGCAGTTCTTC.

The chain links TRBV29-1 to TRBJ2-7, with D possibly being TRBD1 or TRBD2 (6 bases each). The CDR3 is made up of 15 amino acids. Trimming shortened V by 0 bases and J by 1 base, and 13 bases separated the two germline ends. Germline CDR1 reads SQVTM; CDR2 reads ANQGSEA. The CDR3 sequence is CSVEDNRGPSYEQYF. In nucleotides, the CDR3 is TGCAGCGTTGAAGATAACCGGGGGCCATCCTACGAGCAGTACTTC.

This clonotype was seen more than once but under ten times. J is TRBJ2-1 and V is TRBV20-1, with D perhaps matching TRBD1 or TRBD2 (5 bases each). The CDR3 is made up of 17 amino acids. CDR1 and CDR2 (germline): DFQATT, SNEGSKA (reference sequence). V lost 6 bases, J lost 0 bases, and 21 bases lay in between. The CDR3 loop is CSAEPSRGASSYNEQFF. The CDR3 region has the DNA TGCAGTGCGGAACCCTCACGGGGCGCGAGCTCCTACAATGAGCAGTTCTTC.

CDR3 loop: CASRPRTGATGELFF. In DNA form, the CDR3 reads TGTGCCAGCAGGCCCAGGACAGGGGCCACCGGGGAGCTGTTTTTT. The chain links TRBV2 to TRBJ2-2, with 9 bases fitting TRBD1. Germline CDR1 SNHLY, CDR2 FYNNEI. V shed 6 bases and J 4 bases; nucleotides not matched to a gene: 6. CDR3 length: 15 amino acids.

The chain carries TRBV12-3 or TRBV12-4 and TRBJ2-7; 8 bases map to TRBD2. V shed 8 bases, J shed 7 bases, and the junction held 13 bases outside the gene matches. This CDR3 is built from 14 residues. The chain's CDR3 is CASGKASGSREQYF. The CDR3 nucleotides read TGTGCCAGCGGCAAGGCCAGCGGGAGTAGGGAGCAGTACTTC.

The V and J genes are TRBV11-2 and TRBJ2-4, with 8 bases that match TRBD1. The V gene's germline CDR1 is SGHAT and CDR2 FQNNGV. The ends lost 5 bases at V and 7 bases at J; junction bases unmatched: 4. The CDR3 has 13 residues. In DNA, the CDR3 is TGTGCCAGCAGCCCGACAGGGGCTAACATTCAGTACTTC. Its protein is CASSPTGANIQYF.

The CDR3 reads CSTGGESNTGELFF. The CDR3 DNA follows: TGCAGTACCGGGGGGGAGTCGAACACCGGGGAGCTGTTTTTT. The chain links TRBV20-1 to TRBJ2-2, with 8 bases aligning to TRBD2. This CDR3 contains 14 residues. The V gene's germline CDR1 is DFQATT and CDR2 SNEGSKA (reference sequence). Trimming cost V 8 bases and J 0 bases; bases outside gene matches: 5.